Listed here are 8 T cell receptor beta chains from one sample, sequenced in a study of blood T cell repertoires in COVID-19. Measured with immunoSEQ multiplex PCR; TCRdb has only the in-frame clones, and not every one. The data show over 150,000 clones, approximately 80% seen once. Sequenced material: peripheral blood. All receptors come from a woman older than 75 with COVID-19, enrolled during active disease.

This CDR3 is CASSPTTSYEQYF. The CDR3 nucleotides read TGTGCCAGCAGCCCAACGACTAGTTATGAGCAGTACTTC. The gene calls are TRBV3-1 (or the pseudogene TRBV3-2) and TRBJ2-7; perhaps TRBD2 as D (6 bases). The germline gives CDR1 LGHDT, CDR2 YNNKEL (reference sequence). CDR3 size: 13 residues. Trimming left V 4 bases short and J 7 bases short, with 14 bases between.

The rearrangement uses TRBV4-2 and TRBJ2-1, with D possibly matching TRBD2 (6 bases). This CDR3 has 16 amino acids. Germline assignment: CDR1 LGHNA and CDR2 YNFKEQ. Trimming took off 4 bases at V and 0 bases at J, with 13 bases between the two ends. The chain's CDR3 is CASSRIGGASYNEQFF. The CDR3 nucleotides are TGTGCCAGCAGCCGCATAGGAGGGGCCTCCTACAATGAGCAGTTCTTC.

The genes are TRBV6-2 or TRBV6-3 and TRBJ2-7; D may be TRBD1 (5 bases). The germline CDR1 and CDR2 sequences are MNHEY and SVGEGT. The V gene lost 6 bases and the J gene lost 2 bases, with 8 bases spanning the gap. The CDR3 has 12 residues. The CDR3 reads CASSPQAYEQYF. CDR3 nucleotide sequence: TGTGCCAGCAGCCCACAGGCCTACGAGCAGTACTTC.

This rearrangement joins TRBV2 to TRBJ2-1; no firm D call. V shed 6 bases and J shed 2 bases, with 8 bases lying between them. CDR1 SNHLY and CDR2 FYNNEI come from the germline V gene. The CDR3 spans 13 residues. The CDR3 here is CASSWAAYNEQFF. In DNA, the CDR3 is TGTGCCAGCAGCTGGGCCGCCTACAATGAGCAGTTCTTC.

J is TRBJ2-1 and V is TRBV7-2; tentative D call: TRBD2 (5 bases). CDR1 and CDR2 from the germline V gene are SGHTA and FQGNSA. Trimming took 5 bases from V and 1 from J, leaving 9 bases between them. The CDR3 totals 14 residues. As DNA, the CDR3 is TGTGCCAGCAGCCCCCGCGGGTCCTACAATGAGCAGTTCTTC. Translation gives CASSPRGSYNEQFF.

This sequence joins TRBV2 and TRBJ1-1; TRBD1 matches 8 bases. The germline CDR1 and CDR2 sequences are SNHLY and FYNNEI. This CDR3 has 12 residues. V gave up 5 bases and J gave up 5 bases; unmatched junction bases: 1. This CDR3 is CASSRTGTEAFF. In DNA form, the CDR3 reads TGTGCCAGCAGTAGGACAGGGACTGAAGCTTTCTTT.

V usage is TRBV28 and J usage is TRBJ1-1, with D unresolved. Trimming took 6 bases from V and 8 from J, leaving 13 bases between them. CDR3 length: 12 residues. Germline V gene sequence: CDR1 MDHEN, CDR2 SYDVKM. The CDR3 reads CASSYSNKEAFF. In DNA, the CDR3 is TGTGCCAGCAGCTACAGTAATAAAGAAGCTTTCTTT.

This clone has a handful of counts. The chain couples TRBV11-2 to TRBJ1-4, with a weak D call TRBD1 (6 bases). The V gene's germline CDR1 is SGHAT and CDR2 FQNNGV. The CDR3 is made up of 15 amino acids. The ends were cut back, 4 bases at V and 4 bases at J, with 13 bases in the middle. The CDR3 coding sequence is TGTGCCAGCAGCTGGACCCAGGGGATTAATGAAAAACTGTTTTTT. It is translated as CASSWTQGINEKLFF.